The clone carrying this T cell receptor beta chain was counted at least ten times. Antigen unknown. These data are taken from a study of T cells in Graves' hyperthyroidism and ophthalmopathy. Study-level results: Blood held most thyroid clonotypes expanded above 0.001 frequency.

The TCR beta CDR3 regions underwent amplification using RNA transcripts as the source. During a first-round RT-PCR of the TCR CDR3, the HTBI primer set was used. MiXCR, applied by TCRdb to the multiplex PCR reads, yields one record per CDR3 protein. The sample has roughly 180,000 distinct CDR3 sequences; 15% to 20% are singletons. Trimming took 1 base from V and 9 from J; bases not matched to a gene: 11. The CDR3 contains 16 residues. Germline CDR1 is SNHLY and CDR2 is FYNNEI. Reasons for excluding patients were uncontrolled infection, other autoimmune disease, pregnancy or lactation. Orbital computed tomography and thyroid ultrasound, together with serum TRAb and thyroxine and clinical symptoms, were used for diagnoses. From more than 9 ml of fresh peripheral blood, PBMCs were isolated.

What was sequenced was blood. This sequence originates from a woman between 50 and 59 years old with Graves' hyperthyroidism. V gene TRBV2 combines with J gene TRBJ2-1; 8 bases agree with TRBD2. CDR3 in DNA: TGTGCCAGCAGTGAAGAACGGGCGGGGGGCCGGGGTGAGCAGTTCTTC. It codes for CASSEERAGGRGEQFF.